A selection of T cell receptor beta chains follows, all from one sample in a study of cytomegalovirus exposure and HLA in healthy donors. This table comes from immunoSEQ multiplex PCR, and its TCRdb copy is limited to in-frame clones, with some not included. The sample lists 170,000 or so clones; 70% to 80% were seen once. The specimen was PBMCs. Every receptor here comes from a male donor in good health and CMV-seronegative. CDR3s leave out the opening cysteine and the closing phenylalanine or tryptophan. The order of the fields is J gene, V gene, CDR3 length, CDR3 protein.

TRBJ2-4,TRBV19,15,ASSSPGVALAKNIQY
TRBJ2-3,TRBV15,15,ATSRDDEGLYTDTQY
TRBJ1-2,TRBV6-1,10,ASSRGFYGYT
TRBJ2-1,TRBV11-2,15,ASSLKRGLAGDGEQF
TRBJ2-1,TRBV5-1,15,ASSREPGLAGGNEQF
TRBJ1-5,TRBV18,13,ASSPPQGSNQPQH
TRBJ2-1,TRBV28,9,ASSSSTAWF
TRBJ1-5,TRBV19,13,ASSIPGQDNQPQH
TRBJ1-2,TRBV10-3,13,AITTRTAPNYGYT
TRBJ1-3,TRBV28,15,ASSPWTARSSGNTIY
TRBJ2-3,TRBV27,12,ATRGLDQGDTQY
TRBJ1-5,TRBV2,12,ASRLQVSGQPQH
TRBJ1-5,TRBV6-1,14,ASSVLGSYSNQPQH
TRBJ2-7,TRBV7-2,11,ASSFGQGYEQY
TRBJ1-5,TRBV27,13,ASSLGTGGSQPQH
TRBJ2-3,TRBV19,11,ASSWDRGGEQY
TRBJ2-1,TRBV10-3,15,AISDLAGVSSYNEQF
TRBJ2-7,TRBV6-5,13,ASSYDPSGDYEQY
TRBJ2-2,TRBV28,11,ASSLAGTGELF
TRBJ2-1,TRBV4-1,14,ASSQRVAGYYNEQF
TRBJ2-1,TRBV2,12,ASSVGDNYNEQF
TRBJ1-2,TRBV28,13,ASSLRSTGNYGYT
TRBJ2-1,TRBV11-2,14,ASSPGTGGPTNEQF
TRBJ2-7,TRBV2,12,ASRRRDTSYEQY
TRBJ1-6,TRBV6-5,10,ASSRDRGPLH
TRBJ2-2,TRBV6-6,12,ASRLTGNTGELF
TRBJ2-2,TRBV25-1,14,ASSEGEAGGHGELF
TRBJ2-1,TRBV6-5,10,ASSFSGVEQF
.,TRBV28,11,ASRSGTPPEQY
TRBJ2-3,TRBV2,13,TSSEQMRSTDTQY
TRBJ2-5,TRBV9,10,ASSPNQETQY
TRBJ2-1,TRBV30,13,AWSDLAGAYNEQF
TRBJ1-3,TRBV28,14,ASTPFGGRDGNTIY
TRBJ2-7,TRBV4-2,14,ASSQGDRAGGSEQY
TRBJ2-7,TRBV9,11,AGSVTASYEQY
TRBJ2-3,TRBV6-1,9,ASRRGDTQY
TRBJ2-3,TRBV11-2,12,ASSRTSGTDTQY
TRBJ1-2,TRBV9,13,ASSVEEGPWDGYT
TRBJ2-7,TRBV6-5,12,ASSYGRHSGEQY
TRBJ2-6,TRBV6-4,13,ASSDDNSGANVLT
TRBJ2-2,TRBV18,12,ASSPPGNTGELF
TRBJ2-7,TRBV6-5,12,ASSYRGTDYEQY
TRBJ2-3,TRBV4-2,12,ASSQQTSTDTQY
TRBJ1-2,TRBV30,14,AWSVIKQGDRDGYT
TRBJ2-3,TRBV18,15,ASSPPRTGRATDTQY
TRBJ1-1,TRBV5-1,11,ASSRGINTEAF
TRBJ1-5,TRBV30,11,AWSVQGKQPQH
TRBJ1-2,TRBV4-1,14,ASSQPQWGQGFGYT
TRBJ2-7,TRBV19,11,ASSPGISYEQY
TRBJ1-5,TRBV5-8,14,ASSFGGGYSNQPQH
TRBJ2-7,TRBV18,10,ASSPDSHEQY
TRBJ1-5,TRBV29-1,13,SVSSGLLSNQPQH
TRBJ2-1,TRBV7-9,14,ASSLVRTSGNAEQF